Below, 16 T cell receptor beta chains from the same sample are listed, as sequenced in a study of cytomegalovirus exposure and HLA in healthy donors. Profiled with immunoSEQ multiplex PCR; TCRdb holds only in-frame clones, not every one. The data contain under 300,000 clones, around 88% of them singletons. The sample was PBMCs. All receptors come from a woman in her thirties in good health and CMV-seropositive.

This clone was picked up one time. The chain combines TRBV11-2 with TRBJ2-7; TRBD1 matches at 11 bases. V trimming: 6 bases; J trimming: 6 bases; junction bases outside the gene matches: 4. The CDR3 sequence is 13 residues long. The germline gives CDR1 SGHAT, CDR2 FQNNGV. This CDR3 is CASSRDRGGEQYF. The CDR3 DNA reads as TGTGCCAGCAGTCGGGACAGGGGGGGCGAGCAGTACTTC.

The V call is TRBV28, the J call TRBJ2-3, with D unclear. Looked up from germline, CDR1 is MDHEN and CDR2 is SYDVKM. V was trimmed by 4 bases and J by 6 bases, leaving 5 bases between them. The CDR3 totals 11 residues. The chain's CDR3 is CASSSGDTQYF. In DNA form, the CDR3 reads TGTGCCAGCAGTTCCGGGGATACGCAGTATTTT.

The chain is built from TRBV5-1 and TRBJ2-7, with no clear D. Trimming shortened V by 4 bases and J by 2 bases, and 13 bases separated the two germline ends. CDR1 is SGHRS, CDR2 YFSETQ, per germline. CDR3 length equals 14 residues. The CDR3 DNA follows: TGCGCCAGCAGCCTGGTAGACACGGCCTACGAGCAGTACTTC. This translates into CASSLVDTAYEQYF.

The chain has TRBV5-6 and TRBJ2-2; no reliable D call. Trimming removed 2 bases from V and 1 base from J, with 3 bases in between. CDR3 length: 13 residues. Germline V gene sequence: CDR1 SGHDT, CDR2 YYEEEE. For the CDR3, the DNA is TGTGCCAGCAGCTTTCAGAACACCGGGGAGCTGTTTTTT. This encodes CASSFQNTGELFF.

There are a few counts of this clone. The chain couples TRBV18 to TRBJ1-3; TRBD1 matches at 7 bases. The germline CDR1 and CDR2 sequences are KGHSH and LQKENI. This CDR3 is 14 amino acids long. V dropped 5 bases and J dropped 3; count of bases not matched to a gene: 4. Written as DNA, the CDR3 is TGTGCCAGCTCAGCCGGGACAGTTGGAAACACCATATATTTT. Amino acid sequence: CASSAGTVGNTIYF.

CDR3 sequence (DNA): TGTGCCAGCGAGTTATACAATGAGCAGTTCTTC. Its protein is CASELYNEQFF. The gene calls are TRBV28 and TRBJ2-1; D ambiguous. The V and J ends lost 8 bases and 4 bases respectively, with 6 bases between them. Germline values: CDR1 MDHEN, CDR2 SYDVKM. The CDR3 consists of 11 residues.

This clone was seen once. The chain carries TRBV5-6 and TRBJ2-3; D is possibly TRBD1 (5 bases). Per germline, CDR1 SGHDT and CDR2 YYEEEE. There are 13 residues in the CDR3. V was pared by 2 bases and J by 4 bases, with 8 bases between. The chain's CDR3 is CASSFQGADTQYF. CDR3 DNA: TGTGCCAGCAGCTTTCAGGGTGCAGATACGCAGTATTTT. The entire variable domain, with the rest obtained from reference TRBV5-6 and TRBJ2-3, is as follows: DAGVTQSPTHLIKTRGQQVTLRCSPKSGHDTVSWYQQALGQGPQFIFQYYEEEERQRGNFPDRFSGHQFPNYSSELNVNALLLGDSALYLCASSFQGADTQYFGPGTRLTVL.

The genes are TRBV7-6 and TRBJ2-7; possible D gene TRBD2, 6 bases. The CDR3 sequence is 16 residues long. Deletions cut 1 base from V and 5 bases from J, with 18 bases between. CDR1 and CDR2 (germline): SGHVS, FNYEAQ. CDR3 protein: CASSLGGTTSGDEQYF. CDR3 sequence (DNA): TGTGCCAGCAGCTTAGGAGGCACCACCTCGGGGGACGAGCAGTACTTC. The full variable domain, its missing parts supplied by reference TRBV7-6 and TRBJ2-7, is GAGVSQSPRYKVTKRGQDVALRCDPISGHVSLYWYRQALGQGPEFLTYFNYEAQQDKSGLPNDRFSAERPEGSISTLTIQRTEQRDSAMYRCASSLGGTTSGDEQYFGPGTRLTVT.

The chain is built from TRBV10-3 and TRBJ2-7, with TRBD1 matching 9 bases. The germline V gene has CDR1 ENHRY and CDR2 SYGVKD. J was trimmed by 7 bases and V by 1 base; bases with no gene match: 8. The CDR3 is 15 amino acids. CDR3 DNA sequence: TGTGCCATCAGTGAGTTCACCGGGACAGGGACAGAGCAGTACTTC. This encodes CAISEFTGTGTEQYF.

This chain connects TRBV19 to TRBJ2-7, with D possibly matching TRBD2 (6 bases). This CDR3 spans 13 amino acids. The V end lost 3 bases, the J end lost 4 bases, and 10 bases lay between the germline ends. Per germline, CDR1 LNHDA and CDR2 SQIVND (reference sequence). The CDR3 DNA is TGTGCCAGTAGTATGGCCGGGAGTTACGAGCAGTACTTC. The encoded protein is CASSMAGSYEQYF.

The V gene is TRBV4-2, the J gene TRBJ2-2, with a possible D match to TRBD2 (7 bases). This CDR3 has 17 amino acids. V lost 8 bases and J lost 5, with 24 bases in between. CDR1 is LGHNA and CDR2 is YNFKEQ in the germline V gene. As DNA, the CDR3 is TGTGCCAGCTTACGATCTAGCGGAGGGGGGATAACCGGGGAGCTGTTTTTT. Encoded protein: CASLRSSGGGITGELFF.

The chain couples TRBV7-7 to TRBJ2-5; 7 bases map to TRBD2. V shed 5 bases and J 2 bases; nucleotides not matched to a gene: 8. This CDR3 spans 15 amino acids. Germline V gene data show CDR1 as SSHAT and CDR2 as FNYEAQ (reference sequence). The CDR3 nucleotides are TGTGCCAGCAGCGGGGCGGGAGACCTTCAAGAGACCCAGTACTTC. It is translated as CASSGAGDLQETQYF.

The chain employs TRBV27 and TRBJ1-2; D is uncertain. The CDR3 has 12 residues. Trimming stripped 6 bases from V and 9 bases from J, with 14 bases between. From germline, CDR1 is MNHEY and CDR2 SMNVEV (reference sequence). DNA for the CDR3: TGTGCCAGCAGGGCTCGGGAGGGAAGCTACACCTTC. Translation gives CASRAREGSYTF.

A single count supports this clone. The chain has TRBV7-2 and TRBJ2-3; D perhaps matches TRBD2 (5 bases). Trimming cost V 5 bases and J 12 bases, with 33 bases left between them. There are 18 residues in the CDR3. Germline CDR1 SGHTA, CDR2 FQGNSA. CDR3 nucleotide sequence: TGTGCCAGCAGCCCAGCGGCGACGGATTATTCGTTCTTTGTAAAACAGTATTTT. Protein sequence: CASSPAATDYSFFVKQYF.

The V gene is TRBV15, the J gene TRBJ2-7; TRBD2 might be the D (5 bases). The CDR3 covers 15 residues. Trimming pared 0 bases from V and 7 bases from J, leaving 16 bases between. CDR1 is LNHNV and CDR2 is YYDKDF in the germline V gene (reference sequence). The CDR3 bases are TGTGCCACCAGCAGAGATAAGAGGGAGTCAAAAGAGCAGTACTTC. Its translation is CATSRDKRESKEQYF.

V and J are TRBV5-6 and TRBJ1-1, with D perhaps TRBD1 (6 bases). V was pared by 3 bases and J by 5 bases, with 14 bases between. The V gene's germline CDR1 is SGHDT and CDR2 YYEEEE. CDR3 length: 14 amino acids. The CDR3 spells CASSSAQGYTEAFF. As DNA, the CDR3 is TGTGCCAGCAGCTCAGCACAGGGATATACTGAAGCTTTCTTT.